The clone carrying this TCR beta chain was counted a few times. As yet, its antigen is unknown. This entry belongs to a study of spatial heterogeneity in lung cancer. Study details: Detected beta-chain sequences consistently exceeded alpha-chain sequences. An average of more than ten raw reads was observed per unique TCR and UMI combination. The study, taken as a whole, reports: At tumor resection, ubiquitous expanded TCRs were detected in blood more often than later.

TCRdb processed the 5' RACE reads anew with MiXCR; each CDR3 protein has one entry. This repertoire shows some 25,000 distinct CDR3 sequences, roughly 12% found once; its top ten account for about 25%. Stated time point: sample taken at primary tumor resection. Whole RNA came from tumor, nontumor lung or frozen PBMC and was sequenced without being sorted. The CDR3 contains 11 residues. Trimming removed 4 bases from V and 1 base from J, with 1 base in between. Looked up from germline, CDR1 is SGHAT and CDR2 is FQDESV (reference sequence). The input for sequencing was PBMCs, taken at surgery. The rearrangement uses TRBV11-1 and TRBJ1-1; D is uncertain. The receptor comes from a female donor with early-stage non-small cell lung cancer. The CDR3 nucleotides are TGTGCCAGCAGCTCGAACACTGAAGCTTTCTTT. This encodes CASSSNTEAFF.